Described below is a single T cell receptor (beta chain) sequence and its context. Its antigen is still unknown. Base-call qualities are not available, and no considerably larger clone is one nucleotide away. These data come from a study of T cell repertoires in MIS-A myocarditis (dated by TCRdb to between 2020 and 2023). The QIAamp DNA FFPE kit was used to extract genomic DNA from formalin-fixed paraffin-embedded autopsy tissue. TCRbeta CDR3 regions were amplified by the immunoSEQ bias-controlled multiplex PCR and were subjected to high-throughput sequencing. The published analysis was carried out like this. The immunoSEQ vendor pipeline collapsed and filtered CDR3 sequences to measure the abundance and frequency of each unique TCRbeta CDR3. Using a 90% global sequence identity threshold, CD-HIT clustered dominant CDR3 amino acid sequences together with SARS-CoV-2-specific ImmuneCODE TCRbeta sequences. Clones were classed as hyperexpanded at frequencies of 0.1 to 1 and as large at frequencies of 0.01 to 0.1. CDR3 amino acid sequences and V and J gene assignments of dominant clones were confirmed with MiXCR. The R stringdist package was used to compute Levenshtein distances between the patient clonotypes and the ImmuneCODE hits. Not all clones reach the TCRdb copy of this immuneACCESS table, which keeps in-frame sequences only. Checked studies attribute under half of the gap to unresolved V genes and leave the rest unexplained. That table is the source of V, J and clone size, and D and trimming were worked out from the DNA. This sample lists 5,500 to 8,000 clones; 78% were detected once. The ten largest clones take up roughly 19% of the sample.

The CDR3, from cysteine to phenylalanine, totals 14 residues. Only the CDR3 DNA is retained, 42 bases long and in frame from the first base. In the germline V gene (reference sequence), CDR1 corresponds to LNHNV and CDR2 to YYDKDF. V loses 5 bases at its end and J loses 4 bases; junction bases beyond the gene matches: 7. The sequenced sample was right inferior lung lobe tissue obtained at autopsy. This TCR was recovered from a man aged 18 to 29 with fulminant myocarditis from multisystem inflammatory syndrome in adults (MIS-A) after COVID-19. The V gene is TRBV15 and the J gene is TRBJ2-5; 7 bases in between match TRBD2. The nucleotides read TGTGCCACCAGCCGGGGCCTAGCGGTAGAGACCCAGTACTTC. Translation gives CATSRGLAVETQYF.